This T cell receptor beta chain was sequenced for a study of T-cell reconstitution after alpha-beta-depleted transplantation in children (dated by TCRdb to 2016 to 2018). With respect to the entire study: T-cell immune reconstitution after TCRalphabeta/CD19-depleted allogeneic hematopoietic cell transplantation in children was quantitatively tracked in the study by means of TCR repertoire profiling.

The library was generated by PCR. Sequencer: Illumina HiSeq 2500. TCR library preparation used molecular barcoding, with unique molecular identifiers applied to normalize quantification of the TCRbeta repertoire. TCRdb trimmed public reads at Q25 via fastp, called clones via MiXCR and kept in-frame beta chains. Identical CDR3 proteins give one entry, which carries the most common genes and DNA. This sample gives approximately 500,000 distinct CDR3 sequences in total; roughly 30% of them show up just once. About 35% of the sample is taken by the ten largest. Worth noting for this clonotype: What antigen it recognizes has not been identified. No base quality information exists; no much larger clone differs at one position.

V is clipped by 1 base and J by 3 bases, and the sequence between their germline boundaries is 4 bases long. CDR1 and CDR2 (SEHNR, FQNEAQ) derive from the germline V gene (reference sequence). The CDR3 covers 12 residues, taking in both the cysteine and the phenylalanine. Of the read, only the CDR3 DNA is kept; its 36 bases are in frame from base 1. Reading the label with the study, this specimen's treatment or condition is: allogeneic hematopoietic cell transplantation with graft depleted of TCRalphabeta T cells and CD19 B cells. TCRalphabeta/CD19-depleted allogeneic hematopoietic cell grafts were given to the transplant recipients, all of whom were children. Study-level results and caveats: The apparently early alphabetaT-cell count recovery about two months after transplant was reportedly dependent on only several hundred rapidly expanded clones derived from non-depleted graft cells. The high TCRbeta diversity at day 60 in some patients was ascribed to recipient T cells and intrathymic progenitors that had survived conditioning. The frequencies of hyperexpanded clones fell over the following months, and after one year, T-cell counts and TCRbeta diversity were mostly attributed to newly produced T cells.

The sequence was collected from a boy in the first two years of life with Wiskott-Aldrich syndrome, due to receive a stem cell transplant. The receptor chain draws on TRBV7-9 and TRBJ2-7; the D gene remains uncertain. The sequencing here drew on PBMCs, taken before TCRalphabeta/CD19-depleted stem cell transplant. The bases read TGTGCCAGCAGCTTAGAGGACTACGAGCAGTACTTC. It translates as CASSLEDYEQYF.